This entry is about one T cell receptor (beta chain). V was clipped by 6 bases and J by 5 bases; unmatched bases: 3. CDR1 and CDR2 from the germline V gene are MNHEY and SVGAGI. The CDR3 is 13 residues long. Here immunoSEQ multiplex PCR was the method, and the copy in TCRdb shows in-frame clones only, minus some. Of some 56,000 clones in the sample, 92% were seen once. The data stem from a study of T cell changes during pregnancy in multiple sclerosis. The chain couples TRBV6-5 to TRBJ2-5; 10 bases map to TRBD2. This receptor was obtained from a female donor with multiple sclerosis, enrolled in a pregnancy study. The sample consisted of CD4+ T cells from peripheral blood mononuclear cells, taken after pregnancy. The CDR3 DNA sequence: TGTGCCAGCAGCTCGGGACTAGCGGAGACCCAGTACTTC. Encoded protein: CASSSGLAETQYF.